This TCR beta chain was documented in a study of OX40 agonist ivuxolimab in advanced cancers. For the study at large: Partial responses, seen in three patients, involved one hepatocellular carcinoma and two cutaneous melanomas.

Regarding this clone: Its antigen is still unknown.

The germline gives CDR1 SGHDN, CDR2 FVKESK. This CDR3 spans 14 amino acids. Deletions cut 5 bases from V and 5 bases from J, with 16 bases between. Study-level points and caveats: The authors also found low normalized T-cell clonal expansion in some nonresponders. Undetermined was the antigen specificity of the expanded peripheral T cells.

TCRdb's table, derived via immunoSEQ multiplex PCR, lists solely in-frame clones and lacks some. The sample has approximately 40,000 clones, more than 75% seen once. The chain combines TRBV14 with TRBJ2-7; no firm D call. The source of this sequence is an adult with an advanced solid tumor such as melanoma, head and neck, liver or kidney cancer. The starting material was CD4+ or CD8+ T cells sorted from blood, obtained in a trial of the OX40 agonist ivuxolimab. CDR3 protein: CASSMEQFVDEQYF. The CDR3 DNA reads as TGTGCCAGCAGCATGGAACAGTTTGTGGACGAGCAGTACTTC.